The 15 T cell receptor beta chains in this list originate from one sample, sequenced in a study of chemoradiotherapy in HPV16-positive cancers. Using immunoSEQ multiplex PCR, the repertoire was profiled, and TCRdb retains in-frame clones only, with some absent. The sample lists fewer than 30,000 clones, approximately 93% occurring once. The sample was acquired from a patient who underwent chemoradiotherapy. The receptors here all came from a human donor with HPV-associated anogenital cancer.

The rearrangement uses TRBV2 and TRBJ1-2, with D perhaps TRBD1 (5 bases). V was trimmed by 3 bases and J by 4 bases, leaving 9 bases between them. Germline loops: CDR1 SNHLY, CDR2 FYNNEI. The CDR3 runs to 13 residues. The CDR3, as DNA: TGTGCCAGCAGTGATGCGGGGGGCTATGGCTACACCTTC. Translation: CASSDAGGYGYTF.

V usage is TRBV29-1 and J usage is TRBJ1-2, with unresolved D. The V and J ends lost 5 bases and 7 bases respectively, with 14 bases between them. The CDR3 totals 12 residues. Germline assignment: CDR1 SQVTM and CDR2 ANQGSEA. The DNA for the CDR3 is TGCAGCGTTCTAACATCCCCCTTTGGCTACACCTTC. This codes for CSVLTSPFGYTF.

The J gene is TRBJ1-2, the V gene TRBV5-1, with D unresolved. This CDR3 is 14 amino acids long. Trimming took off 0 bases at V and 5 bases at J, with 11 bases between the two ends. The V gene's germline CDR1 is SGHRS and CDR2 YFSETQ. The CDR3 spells CASSLVESSYGYTF. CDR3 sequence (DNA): TGCGCCAGCAGCTTGGTTGAATCCTCTTATGGCTACACCTTC. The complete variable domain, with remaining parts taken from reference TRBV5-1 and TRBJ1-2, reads KAGVTQTPRYLIKTRGQQVTLSCSPISGHRSVSWYQQTPGQGLQFLFEYFSETQRNKGNFPGRFSGRQFSNSRSEMNVSTLELGDSALYLCASSLVESSYGYTFGSGTRLTVV.

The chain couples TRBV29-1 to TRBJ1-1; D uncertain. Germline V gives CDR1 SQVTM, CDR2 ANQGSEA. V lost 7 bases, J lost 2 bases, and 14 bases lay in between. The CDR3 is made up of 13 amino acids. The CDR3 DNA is TGCAGCGGCCTCGAAACAGCTAACACTGAAGCTTTCTTT. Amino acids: CSGLETANTEAFF. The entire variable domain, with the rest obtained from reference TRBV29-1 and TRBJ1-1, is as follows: SAVISQKPSRDICQRGTSLTIQCQVDSQVTMMFWYRQQPGQSLTLIATANQGSEATYESGFVIDKFPISRPNLTFSTLTVSNMSPEDSSIYLCSGLETANTEAFFGQGTRLTVV.

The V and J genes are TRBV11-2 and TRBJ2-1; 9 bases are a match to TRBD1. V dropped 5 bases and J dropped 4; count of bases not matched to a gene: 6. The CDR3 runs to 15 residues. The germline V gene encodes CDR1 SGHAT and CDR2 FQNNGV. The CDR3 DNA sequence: TGTGCCAGCAGCCTACAGGGGGCGGGTTACAATGAGCAGTTCTTC. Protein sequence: CASSLQGAGYNEQFF.

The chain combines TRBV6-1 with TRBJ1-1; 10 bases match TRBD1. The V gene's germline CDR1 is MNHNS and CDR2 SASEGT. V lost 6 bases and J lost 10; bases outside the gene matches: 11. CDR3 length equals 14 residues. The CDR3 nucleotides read TGTGCCAGCAGCCCCTTGGCGGGACAGGGGTTAGCTTTCTTT. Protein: CASSPLAGQGLAFF.

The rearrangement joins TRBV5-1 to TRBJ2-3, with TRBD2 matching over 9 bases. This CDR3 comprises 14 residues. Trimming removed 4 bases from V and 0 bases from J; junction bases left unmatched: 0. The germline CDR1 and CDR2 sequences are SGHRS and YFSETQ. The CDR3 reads CASSTSGSTDTQYF. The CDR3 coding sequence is TGCGCCAGCAGCACTAGCGGGAGCACAGATACGCAGTATTTT.

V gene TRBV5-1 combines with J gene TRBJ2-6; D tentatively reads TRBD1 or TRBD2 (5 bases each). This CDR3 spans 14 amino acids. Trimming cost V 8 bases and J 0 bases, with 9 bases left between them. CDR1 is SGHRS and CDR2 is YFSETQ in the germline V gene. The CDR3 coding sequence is TGCGCCAGTAGGGACGTCTCTGGGGCCAACGTCCTGACTTTC. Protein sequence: CASRDVSGANVLTF. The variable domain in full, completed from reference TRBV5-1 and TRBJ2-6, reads KAGVTQTPRYLIKTRGQQVTLSCSPISGHRSVSWYQQTPGQGLQFLFEYFSETQRNKGNFPGRFSGRQFSNSRSEMNVSTLELGDSALYLCASRDVSGANVLTFGAGSRLTVL.

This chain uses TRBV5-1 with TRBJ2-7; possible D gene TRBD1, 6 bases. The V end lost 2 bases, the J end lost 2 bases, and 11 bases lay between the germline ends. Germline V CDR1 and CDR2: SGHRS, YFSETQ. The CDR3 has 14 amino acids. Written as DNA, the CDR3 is TGCGCCAGCAGCTTCAAGGGACAAGCCTACGAGCAGTACTTC. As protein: CASSFKGQAYEQYF.

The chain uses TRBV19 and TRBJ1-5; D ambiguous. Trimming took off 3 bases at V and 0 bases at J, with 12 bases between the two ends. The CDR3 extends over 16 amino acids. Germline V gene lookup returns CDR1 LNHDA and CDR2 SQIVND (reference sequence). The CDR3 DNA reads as TGTGCCAGTAGTATGGCCATCCACTCTAGCAATCAGCCCCAGCATTTT. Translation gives CASSMAIHSSNQPQHF.

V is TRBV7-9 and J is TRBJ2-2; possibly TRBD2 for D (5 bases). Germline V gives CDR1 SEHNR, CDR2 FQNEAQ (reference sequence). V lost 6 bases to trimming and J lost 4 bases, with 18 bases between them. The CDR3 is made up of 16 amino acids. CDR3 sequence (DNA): TGTGCCAGCAGACTAGTACGACACGCTACCACCGGGGAGCTGTTTTTT. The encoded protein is CASRLVRHATTGELFF.

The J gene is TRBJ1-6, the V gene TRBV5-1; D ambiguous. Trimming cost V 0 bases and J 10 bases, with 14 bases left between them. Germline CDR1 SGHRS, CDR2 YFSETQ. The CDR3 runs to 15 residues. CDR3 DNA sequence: TGCGCCAGCAGCTTGGCCCTGGGTGTGGGATCACCCCTCCACTTT. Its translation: CASSLALGVGSPLHF.

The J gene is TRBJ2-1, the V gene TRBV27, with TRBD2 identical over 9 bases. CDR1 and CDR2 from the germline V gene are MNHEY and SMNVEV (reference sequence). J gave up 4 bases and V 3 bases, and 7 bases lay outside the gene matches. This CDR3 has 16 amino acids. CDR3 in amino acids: CASSLAAGGTYNEQFF. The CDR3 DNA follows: TGTGCCAGCAGTTTGGCGGCGGGAGGGACTTACAATGAGCAGTTCTTC.

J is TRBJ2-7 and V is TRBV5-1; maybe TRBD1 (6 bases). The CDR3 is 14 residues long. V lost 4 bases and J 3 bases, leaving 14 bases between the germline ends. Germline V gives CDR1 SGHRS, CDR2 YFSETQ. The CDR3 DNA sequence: TGCGCCAGCAGCCAGGACAGACTAAGCTACGAGCAGTACTTC. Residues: CASSQDRLSYEQYF.

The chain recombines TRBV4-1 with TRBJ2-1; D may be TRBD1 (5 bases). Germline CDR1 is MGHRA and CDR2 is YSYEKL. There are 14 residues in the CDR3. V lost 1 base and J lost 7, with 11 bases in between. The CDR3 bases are TGCGCCAGCAGCCAAGTGGGAAAGGGGAATGAGCAGTTCTTC. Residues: CASSQVGKGNEQFF.